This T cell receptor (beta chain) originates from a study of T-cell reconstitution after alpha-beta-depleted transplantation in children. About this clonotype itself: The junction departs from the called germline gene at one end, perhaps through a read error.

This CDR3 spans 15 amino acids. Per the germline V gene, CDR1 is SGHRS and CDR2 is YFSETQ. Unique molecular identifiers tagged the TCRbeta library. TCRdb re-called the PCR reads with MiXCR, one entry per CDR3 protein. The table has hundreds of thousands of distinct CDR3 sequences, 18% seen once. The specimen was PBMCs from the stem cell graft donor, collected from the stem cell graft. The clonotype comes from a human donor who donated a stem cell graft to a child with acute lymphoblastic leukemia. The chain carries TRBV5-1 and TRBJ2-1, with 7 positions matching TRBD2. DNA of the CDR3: TGCGCCAGCAGCTTTGGACTAGTCTCCTACAGTGAGCAGTTCTTC. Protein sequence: CASSFGLVSYSEQFF.